The TCR beta chain described here comes from a study of regulatory T cells in long-lasting Graves disease. As for time point: newly diagnosed GD, antithyroid drugs for less than 3 months. The authors made the TCR library using RNA they extracted from PBMCs. Ten or more counts support this clonotype. TCR beta libraries were built with iRepertoire HTBI primers and Arm-PCR of CDR3 regions. TCRdb passed the multiplex PCR reads through MiXCR, listing each CDR3 protein once. The repertoire consists of about 440,000 distinct CDR3 sequences, with about 15% occurring once and the leading ten covering about a sixth. This sample also belongs to another study, concerning T cells in Graves' hyperthyroidism and ophthalmopathy. From that paper: A 13 V-J model separated ophthalmopathy from stable hyperthyroidism.

Sequencing was performed on peripheral blood mononuclear cells (PBMCs), taken at new diagnosis, from a patient treated with antithyroid drugs. The clonotype originates from a woman in her 30s with Graves disease.

CDR3 coding DNA: TGTGCCAGCAGTTTAAGCCCCCTCTTAGTAGCGGGAGAGAAGAGGGGCAAAAACATTCAGTACTTC. Its translation is CASSLSPLLVAGEKRGKNIQYF. The chain employs TRBV12-3 or TRBV12-4 and TRBJ2-4; 9 nucleotides match TRBD2. There are 22 residues in the CDR3. Trimming at V came to 2 bases and at J to 3 bases, leaving 23 bases not matched to a gene.